This TCR beta chain was sequenced in a study of blood T cells in healthy people across ages. Study at large: There was about one barcoded beta molecule captured by template switching per two T cells.

Each donor was a healthy Caucasian individual from Russia, aged about 6 to 95. A few counts support this clonotype. Germline values: CDR1 SGHNT, CDR2 YENEEA. The ends lost 4 bases at V and 7 bases at J; junction bases unmatched: 4. The CDR3 is made up of 13 amino acids. Sample-barcoded 5' priming and a J-beta primer mix drove a second PCR of roughly 6 to 12 cycles. MiXCR, applied by TCRdb to the 5' RACE reads, yields one record per CDR3 protein. The table includes hundreds of thousands of distinct CDR3 sequences, around 48% detected once. The clonotype originates from a man aged 30 to 45 in good health. This chain links TRBV11-3 with TRBJ1-5; 7 bases map to TRBD1. The specimen sequenced was blood. The CDR3 nucleotides are TGTGCCAGCAGCTGGAGGGGGCCCCAGCCCCAGCATTTT. This codes for CASSWRGPQPQHF.